This T cell receptor (beta chain) was sequenced during a study of T cell responses to AZD1222 COVID-19 vaccine. Study-wide results and caveats: At 160-218 and 743-854, vaccine-associated CD4 TCRs were dominant, and they spanned spike. Spike-specific TCRs gained breadth and depth after people received two AZD1222 doses. The study identified only five to seven AZD1222 recipients as seropositive at baseline.

TCRdb keeps only in-frame clones here, not all; method: immunoSEQ multiplex PCR. The sample consists of 55,000 to 85,000 clones, about four fifths of them appearing once. This clone showed up just a few times. As yet, its antigen is unknown. The sequence was collected from an adult in good health. Sequencing used peripheral blood, obtained on day 0 of AZD1222 vaccination.

Written as DNA, the CDR3 is TGTGCCAGCAGCGTCCGACACTCTAGCGGGGGGCAGTTCTTC. Its protein product is CASSVRHSSGGQFF. This sequence joins TRBV7-2 and TRBJ2-1; TRBD2 aligns across 10 bases. This CDR3 is 14 amino acids long. With 5 bases clipped from V and 12 bases from J, the junction kept 10 bases outside the gene matches. Germline V gene lookup returns CDR1 SGHTA and CDR2 FQGNSA.